This T cell receptor beta chain was captured by sequencing in a study of CD4+ T cells in melanoma. With respect to this clone: Its antigen remains unknown.

The table came from immunoSEQ multiplex PCR; TCRdb's copy has only in-frame clones and leaves some out. This sample has around 130,000 clones, with 80% to 95% found just once. Study outcomes and limitations: In melanoma, neoantigen-specific CD4+ T cells reportedly differed in differentiation state.

The CDR3 length is 15 residues. The germline V and J ends were trimmed by 0 bases and 4 bases, with 8 bases remaining between them. CDR1 and CDR2 (germline): SGHRS, YFSETQ. The TCR sequence derives from a human donor with melanoma. The V call is TRBV5-1, the J call TRBJ2-6; D remains ambiguous. The CDR3 DNA sequence: TGCGCCAGCAGCTTGGGGTTGGGCGGGGCCAACGTCCTGACTTTC. Its protein product is CASSLGLGGANVLTF.